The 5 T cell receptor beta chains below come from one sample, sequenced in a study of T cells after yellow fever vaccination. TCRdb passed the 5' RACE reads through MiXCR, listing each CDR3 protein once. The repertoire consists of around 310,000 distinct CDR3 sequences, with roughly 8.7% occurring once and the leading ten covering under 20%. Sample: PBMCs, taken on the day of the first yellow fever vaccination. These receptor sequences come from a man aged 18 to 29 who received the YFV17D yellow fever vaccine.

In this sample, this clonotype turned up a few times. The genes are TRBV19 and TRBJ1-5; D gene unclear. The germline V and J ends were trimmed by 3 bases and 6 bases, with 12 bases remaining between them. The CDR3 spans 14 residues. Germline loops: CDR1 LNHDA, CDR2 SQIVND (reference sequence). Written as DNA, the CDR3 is TGTGCCAGTAGTATTGTTTGGGTGGGTCAGCCCCAGCATTTT. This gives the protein CASSIVWVGQPQHF.

The CDR3 DNA reads TGTGCCAGCAGCGCCACAGGGAGCGGCTACGAGCAGTACGTC. Protein sequence: CASSATGSGYEQYV. The V and J genes are TRBV12-3 or TRBV12-4 and TRBJ2-7; possible D gene TRBD1, 6 bases. This CDR3 is 14 amino acids long. V was shortened by 6 bases and J by 3 bases, with 15 bases between the two germline ends.

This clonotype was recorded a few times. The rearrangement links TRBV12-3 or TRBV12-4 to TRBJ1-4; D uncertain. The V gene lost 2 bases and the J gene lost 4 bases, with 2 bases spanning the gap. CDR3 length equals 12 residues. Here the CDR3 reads CASSLFNEKLFF. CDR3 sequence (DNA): TGTGCCAGCAGTTTATTTAATGAAAAACTGTTTTTT.

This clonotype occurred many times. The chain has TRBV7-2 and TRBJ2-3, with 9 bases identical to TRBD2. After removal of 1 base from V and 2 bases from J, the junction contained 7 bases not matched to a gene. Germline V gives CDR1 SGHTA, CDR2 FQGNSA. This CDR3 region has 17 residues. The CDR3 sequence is CASSLVGLAGNTDTQYF. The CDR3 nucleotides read TGTGCCAGCAGCTTAGTTGGGCTAGCGGGGAACACAGATACGCAGTATTTT.

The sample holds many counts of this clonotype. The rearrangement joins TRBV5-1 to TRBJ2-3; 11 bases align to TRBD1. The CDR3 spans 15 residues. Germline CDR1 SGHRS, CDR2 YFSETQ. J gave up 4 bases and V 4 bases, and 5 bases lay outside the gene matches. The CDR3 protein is CASSDRTGGPDTQYF. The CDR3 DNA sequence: TGCGCCAGCAGCGATCGGACAGGGGGCCCAGATACGCAGTATTTT.